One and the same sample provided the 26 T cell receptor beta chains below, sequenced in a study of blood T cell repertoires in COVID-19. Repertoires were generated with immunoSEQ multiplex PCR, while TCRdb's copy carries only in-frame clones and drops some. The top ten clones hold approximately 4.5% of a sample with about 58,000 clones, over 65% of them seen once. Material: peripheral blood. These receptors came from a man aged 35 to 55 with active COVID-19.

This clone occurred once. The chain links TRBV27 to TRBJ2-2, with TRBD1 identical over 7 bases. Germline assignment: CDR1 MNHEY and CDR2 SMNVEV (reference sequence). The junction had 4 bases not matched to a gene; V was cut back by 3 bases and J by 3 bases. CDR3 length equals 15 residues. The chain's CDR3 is CASSFRDSYTGELFF. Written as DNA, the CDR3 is TGTGCCAGCAGTTTCCGGGACAGCTACACCGGGGAGCTGTTTTTT.

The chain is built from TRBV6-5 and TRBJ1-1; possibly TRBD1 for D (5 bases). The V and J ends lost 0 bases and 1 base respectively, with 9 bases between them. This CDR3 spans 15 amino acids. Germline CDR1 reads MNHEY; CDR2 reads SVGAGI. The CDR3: CASSYSRQRNTEAFF. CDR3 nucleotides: TGTGCCAGCAGTTACTCCAGACAGAGGAACACTGAAGCTTTCTTT.

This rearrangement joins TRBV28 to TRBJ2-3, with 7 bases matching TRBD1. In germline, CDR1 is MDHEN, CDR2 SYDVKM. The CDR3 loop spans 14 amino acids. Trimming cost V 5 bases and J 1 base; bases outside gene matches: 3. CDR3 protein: CASSLGTGTDTQYF. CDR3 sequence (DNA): TGTGCCAGCAGTCTAGGGACAGGCACAGATACGCAGTATTTT.

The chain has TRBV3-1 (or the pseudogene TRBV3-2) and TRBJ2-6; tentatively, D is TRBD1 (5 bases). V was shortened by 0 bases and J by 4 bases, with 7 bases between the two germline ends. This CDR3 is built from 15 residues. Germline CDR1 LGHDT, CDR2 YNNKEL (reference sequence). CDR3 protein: CASSQDRVGANVLTF. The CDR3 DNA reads TGTGCCAGCAGCCAAGACAGGGTCGGGGCCAACGTCCTGACTTTC.

The CDR3 spells CASSLGRLAETGSTDTQYF. The CDR3 region has the DNA TGTGCCAGCAGTCTCGGTAGACTAGCGGAAACGGGAAGCACAGATACGCAGTATTTT. This chain joins TRBV7-9 and TRBJ2-3, with 9 bases that match TRBD2. The CDR3 runs 19 residues. V trimming: 6 bases; J trimming: 0 bases; junction bases outside the gene matches: 16. Germline lookup yields CDR1 SEHNR and CDR2 FQNEAQ (reference sequence).

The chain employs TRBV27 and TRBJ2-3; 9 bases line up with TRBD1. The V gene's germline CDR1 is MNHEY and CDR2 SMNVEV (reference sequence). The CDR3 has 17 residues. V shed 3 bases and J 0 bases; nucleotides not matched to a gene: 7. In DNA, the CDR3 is TGTGCCAGCAGTTTGGAAGGGACAGGGCCCAGCACAGATACGCAGTATTTT. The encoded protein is CASSLEGTGPSTDTQYF.

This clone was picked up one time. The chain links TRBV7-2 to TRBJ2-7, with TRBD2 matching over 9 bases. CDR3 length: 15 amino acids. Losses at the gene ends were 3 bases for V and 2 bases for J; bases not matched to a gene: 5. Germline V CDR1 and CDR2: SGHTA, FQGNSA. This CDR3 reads CASSLALAGTYEQYF. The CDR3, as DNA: TGTGCCAGCAGCTTGGCCCTAGCGGGGACCTACGAGCAGTACTTC.

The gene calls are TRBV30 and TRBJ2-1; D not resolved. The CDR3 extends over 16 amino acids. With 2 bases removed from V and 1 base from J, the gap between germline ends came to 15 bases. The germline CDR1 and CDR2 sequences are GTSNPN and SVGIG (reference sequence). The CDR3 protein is CAWSHSTTESYNEQFF. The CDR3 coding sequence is TGTGCCTGGAGTCACTCGACGACTGAGTCCTACAATGAGCAGTTCTTC.

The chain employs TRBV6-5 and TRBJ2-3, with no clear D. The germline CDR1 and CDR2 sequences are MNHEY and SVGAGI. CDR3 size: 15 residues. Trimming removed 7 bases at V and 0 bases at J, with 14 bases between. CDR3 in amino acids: CASTLQTGSTDTQYF. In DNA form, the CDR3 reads TGTGCCAGCACCCTCCAGACTGGAAGCACAGATACGCAGTATTTT.

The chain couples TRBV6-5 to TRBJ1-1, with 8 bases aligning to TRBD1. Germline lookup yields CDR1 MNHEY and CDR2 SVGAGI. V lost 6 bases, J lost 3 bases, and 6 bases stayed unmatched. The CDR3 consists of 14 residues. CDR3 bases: TGTGCCAGCAGCCTACAGGACAGGGACACTGAAGCTTTCTTT. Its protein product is CASSLQDRDTEAFF.

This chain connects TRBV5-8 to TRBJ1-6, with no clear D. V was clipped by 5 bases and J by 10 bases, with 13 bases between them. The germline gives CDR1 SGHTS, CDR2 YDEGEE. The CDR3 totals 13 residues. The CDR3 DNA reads TGTGCCAGCAGGTACACATTCAGGTCACCCCTCCACTTT. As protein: CASRYTFRSPLHF. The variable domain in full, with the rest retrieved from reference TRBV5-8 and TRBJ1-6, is EAGVTQSPTHLIKTRGQQATLRCSPISGHTSVYWYQQALGLGLQFLLWYDEGEERNRGNFPPRFSGRQFPNYSSELNVNALELEDSALYLCASRYTFRSPLHFGNGTRLTVT.

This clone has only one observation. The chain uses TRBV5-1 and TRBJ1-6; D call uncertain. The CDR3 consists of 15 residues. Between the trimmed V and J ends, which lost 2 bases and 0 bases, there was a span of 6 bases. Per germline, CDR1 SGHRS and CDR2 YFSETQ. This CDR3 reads CASSLGSSYNSPLHF. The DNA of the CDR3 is TGCGCCAGCAGCTTAGGGAGCTCCTATAATTCACCCCTCCACTTT.

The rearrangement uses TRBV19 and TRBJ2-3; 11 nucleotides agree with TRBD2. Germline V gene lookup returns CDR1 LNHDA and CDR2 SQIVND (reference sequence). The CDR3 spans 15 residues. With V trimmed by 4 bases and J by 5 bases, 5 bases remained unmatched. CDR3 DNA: TGTGCCAGTAGTAATAGCGGGAGGGCCGAAGATACGCAGTATTTT. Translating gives CASSNSGRAEDTQYF.

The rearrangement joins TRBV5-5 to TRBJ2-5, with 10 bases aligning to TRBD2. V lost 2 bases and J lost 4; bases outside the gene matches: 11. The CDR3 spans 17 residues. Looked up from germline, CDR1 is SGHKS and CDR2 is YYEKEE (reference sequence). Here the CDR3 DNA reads TGTGCCAGCAGCTTCGGTCTGGCTAGCGGGAGAAGAGAGACCCAGTACTTC. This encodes CASSFGLASGRRETQYF.

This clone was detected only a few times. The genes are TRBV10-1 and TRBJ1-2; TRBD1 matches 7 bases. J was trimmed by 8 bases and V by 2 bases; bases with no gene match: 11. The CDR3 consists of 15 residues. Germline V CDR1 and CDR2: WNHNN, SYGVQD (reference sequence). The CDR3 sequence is CASSENLGGEAGYTF. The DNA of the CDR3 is TGCGCCAGCAGTGAGAATTTAGGGGGCGAGGCCGGCTACACCTTC.

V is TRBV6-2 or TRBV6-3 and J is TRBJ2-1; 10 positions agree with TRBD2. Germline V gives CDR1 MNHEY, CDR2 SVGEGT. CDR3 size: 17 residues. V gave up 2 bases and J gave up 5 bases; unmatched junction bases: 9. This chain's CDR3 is CASSYRASGRLDNEQFF. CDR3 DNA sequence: TGTGCCAGCAGTTACAGGGCTAGCGGGAGATTAGACAATGAGCAGTTCTTC.

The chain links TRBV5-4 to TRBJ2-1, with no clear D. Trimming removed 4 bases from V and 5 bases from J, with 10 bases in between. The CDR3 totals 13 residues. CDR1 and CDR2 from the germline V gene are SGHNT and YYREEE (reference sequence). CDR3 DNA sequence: TGTGCCAGCAGCGCTTCTAGGAACAATGAGCAGTTCTTC. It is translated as CASSASRNNEQFF.

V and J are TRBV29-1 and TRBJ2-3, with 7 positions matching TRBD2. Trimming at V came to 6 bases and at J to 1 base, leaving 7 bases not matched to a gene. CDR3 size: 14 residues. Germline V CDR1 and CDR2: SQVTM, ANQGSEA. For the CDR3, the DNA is TGCAGCGTAATGACTAGCCGTGGCACAGATACGCAGTATTTT. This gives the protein CSVMTSRGTDTQYF.

The CDR3 DNA sequence: TGTGCCAGCAGTCTCCAGGGTGTCTCAACTTCACCCCTCCACTTT. Encoded protein: CASSLQGVSTSPLHF. V is TRBV6-5 and J is TRBJ1-6, with D perhaps TRBD1 (5 bases). CDR3 length: 15 residues. The ends were cut back, 5 bases at V and 9 bases at J, with 17 bases in the middle. CDR1 is MNHEY, CDR2 SVGAGI, per germline.

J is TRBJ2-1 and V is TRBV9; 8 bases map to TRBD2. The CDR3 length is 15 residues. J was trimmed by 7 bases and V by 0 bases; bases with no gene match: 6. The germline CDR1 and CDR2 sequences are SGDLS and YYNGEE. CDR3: CASSVVGTSGNEQFF. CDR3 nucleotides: TGTGCCAGCAGCGTAGTAGGGACTAGTGGGAATGAGCAGTTCTTC.

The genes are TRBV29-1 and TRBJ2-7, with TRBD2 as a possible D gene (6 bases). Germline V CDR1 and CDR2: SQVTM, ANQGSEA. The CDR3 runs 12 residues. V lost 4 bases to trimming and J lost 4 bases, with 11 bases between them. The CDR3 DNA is TGCAGCGTTGTCGAGACTAGTTACGAGCAGTACTTC. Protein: CSVVETSYEQYF.

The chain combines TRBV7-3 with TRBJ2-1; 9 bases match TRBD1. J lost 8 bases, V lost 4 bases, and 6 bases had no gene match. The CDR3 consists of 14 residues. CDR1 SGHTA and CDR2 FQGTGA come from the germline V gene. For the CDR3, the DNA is TGTGCCAGCAGCTCGGGACAGGGACGGTATGAGCAGTTCTTC. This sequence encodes CASSSGQGRYEQFF.

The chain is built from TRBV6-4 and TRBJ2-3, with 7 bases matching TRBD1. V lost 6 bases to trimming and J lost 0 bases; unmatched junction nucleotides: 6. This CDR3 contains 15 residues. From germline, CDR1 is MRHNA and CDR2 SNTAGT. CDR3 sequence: CASRRDSLSTDTQYF. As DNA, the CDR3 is TGTGCCAGCAGACGGGACAGTCTGAGCACAGATACGCAGTATTTT.

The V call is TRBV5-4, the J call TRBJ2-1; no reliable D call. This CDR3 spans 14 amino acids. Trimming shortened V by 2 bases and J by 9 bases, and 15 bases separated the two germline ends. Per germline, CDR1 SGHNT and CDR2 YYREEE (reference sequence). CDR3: CASSLPYSGSEQFF. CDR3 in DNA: TGTGCCAGCAGCTTACCCTACTCCGGGTCTGAGCAGTTCTTC.

The CDR3 loop is CAISGPGYGEQYF. The CDR3 DNA is TGTGCCATCAGCGGACCAGGGTACGGCGAGCAGTACTTC. The rearrangement uses TRBV10-3 and TRBJ2-7; TRBD1 is a possible D gene (5 bases). The V and J ends lost 6 bases and 6 bases respectively, with 15 bases between them. Germline values: CDR1 ENHRY, CDR2 SYGVKD. CDR3 length equals 13 residues.

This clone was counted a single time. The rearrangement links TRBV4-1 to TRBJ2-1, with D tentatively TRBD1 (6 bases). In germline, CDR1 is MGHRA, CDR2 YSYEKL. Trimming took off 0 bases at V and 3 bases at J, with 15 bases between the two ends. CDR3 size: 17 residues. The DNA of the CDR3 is TGCGCCAGCAGCCAAGATATAGGGACACAATTCTACAATGAGCAGTTCTTC. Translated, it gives CASSQDIGTQFYNEQFF.